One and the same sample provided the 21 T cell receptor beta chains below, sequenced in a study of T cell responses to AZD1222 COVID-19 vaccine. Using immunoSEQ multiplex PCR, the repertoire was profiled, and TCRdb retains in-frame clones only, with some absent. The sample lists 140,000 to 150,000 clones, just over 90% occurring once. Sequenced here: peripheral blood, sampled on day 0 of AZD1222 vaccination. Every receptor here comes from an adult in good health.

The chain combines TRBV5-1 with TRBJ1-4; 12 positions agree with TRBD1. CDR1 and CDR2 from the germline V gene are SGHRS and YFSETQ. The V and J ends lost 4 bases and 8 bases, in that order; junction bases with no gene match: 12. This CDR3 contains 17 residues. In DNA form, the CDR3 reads TGCGCCAGCAGCCGAGGGACAGGGGGCGGGCAACGGGAAAAACTGTTTTTT. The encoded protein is CASSRGTGGGQREKLFF.

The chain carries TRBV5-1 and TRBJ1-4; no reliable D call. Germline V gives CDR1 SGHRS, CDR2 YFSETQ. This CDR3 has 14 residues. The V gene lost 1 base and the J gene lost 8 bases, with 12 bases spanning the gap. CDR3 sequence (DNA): TGCGCCAGCAGCTTGCGTGACTCCGGGGAAAAACTGTTTTTT. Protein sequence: CASSLRDSGEKLFF.

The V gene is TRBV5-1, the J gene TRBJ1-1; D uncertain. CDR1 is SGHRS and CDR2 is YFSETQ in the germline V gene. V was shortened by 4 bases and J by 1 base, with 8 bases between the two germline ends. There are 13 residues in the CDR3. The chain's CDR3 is CASSNDGNTEAFF. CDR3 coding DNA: TGCGCCAGCAGCAATGACGGGAACACTGAAGCTTTCTTT.

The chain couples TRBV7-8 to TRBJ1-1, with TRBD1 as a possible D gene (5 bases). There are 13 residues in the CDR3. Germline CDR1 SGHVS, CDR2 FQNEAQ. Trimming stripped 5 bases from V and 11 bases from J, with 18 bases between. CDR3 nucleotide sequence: TGTGCCAGCAGCCTTACGCCTACCCCAGGGGCTTTCTTT. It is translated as CASSLTPTPGAFF.

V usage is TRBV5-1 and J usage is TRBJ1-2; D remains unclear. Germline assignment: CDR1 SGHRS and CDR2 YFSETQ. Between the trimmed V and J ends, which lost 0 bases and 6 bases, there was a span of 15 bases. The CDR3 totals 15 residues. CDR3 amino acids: CASSLVRAGEDGYTF. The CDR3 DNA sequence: TGCGCCAGCAGCTTGGTTAGGGCCGGAGAGGATGGCTACACCTTC.

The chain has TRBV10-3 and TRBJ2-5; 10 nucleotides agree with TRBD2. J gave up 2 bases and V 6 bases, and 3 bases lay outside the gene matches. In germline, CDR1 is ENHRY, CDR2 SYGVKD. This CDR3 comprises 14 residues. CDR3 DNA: TGTGCCATCAGCGGGACTAGCGCTCAAGAGACCCAGTACTTC. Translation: CAISGTSAQETQYF.

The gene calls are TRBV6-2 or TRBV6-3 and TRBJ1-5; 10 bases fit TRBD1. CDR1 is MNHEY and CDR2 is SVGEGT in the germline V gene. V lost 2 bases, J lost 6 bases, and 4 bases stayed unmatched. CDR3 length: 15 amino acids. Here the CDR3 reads CASSYGGTGAQPQHF. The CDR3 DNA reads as TGTGCCAGCAGTTACGGGGGGACAGGGGCTCAGCCCCAGCATTTT.

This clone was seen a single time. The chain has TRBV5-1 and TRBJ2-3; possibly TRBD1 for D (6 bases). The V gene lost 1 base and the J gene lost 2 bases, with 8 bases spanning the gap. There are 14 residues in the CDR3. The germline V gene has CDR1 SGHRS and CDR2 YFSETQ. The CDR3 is CASSLTGSTDTQYF. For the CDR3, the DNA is TGCGCCAGCAGCTTGACAGGGTCCACAGATACGCAGTATTTT.

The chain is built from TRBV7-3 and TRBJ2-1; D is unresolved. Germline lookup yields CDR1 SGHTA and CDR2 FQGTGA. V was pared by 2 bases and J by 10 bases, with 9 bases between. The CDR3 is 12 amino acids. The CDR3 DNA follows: TGTGCCAGCAGCTTACATAGCAGCGAGCAGTTCTTC. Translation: CASSLHSSEQFF.

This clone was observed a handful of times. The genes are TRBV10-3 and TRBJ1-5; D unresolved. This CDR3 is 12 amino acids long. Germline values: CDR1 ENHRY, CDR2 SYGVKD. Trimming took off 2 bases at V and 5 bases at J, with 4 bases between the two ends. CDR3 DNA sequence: TGTGCCATCAGTGAGACAGATCAGCCCCAGCATTTT. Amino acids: CAISETDQPQHF.

This CDR3 reads CASSPGLDSPLHF. CDR3 DNA sequence: TGTGCCAGCTCACCGGGACTAGACTCACCCCTCCACTTT. V gene TRBV18 combines with J gene TRBJ1-6, with a tentative D call TRBD1 (5 bases). This CDR3 is built from 13 residues. Germline lookup yields CDR1 KGHSH and CDR2 LQKENI. V was clipped by 3 bases and J by 10 bases, with 10 bases between them.

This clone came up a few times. For the CDR3, the DNA is TGTGCCAGCAGTTATGTAGGGTCCTCCGAGGAGCAGTACTTC. This codes for CASSYVGSSEEQYF. This sequence joins TRBV27 and TRBJ2-7; unclear D gene. Germline V gene data show CDR1 as MNHEY and CDR2 as SMNVEV (reference sequence). This CDR3 spans 14 amino acids. Trimming removed 4 bases at V and 7 bases at J, with 17 bases between.

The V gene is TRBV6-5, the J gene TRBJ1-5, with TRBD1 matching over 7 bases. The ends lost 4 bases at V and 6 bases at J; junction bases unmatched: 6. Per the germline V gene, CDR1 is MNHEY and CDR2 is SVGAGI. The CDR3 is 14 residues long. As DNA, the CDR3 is TGTGCCAGCAGTTCCTCCGGGACAGCTCAGCCCCAGCATTTT. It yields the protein CASSSSGTAQPQHF.

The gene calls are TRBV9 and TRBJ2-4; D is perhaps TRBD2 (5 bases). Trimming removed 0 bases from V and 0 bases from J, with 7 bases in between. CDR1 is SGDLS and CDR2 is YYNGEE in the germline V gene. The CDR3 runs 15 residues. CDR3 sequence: CASSVEGVAKNIQYF. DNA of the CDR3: TGTGCCAGCAGCGTAGAGGGAGTAGCCAAAAACATTCAGTACTTC.

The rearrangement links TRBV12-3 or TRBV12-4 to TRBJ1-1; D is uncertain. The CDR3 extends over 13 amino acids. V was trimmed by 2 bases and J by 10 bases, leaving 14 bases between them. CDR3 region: CASSLYWEAGAFF. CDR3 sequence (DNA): TGTGCCAGCAGTTTATATTGGGAAGCGGGAGCTTTCTTT.

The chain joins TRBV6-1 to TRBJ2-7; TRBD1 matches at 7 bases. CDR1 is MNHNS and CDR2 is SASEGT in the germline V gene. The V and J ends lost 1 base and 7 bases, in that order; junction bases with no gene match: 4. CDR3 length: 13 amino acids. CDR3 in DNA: TGTGCCAGCAGTGAAGAAGGGGGCAGTGAGCAGTACTTC. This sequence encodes CASSEEGGSEQYF.

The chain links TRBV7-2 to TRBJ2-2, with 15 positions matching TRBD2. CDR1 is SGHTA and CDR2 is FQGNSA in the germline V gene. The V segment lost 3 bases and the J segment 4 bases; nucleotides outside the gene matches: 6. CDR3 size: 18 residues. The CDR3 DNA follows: TGTGCCAGCAGCTTCGGACTAGCGGGGGGGCCGGGCACCGGGGAGCTGTTTTTT. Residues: CASSFGLAGGPGTGELFF.

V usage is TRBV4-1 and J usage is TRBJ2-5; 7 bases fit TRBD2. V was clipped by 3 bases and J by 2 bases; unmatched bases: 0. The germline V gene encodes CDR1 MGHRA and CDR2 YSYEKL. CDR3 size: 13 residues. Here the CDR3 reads CASSQRGQETQYF. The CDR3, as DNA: TGCGCCAGCAGCCAGCGGGGGCAAGAGACCCAGTACTTC.

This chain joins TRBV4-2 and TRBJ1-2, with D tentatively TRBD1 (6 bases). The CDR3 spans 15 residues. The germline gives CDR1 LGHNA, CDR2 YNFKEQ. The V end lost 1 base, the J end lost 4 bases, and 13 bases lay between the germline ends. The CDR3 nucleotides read TGTGCCAGCAGCCAAGCGCGCGGACAGACCTATGGCTACACCTTC. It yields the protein CASSQARGQTYGYTF.

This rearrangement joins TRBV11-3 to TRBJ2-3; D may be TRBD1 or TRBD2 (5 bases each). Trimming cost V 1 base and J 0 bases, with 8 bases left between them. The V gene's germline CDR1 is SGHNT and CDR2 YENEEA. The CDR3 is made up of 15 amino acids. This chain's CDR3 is CASSLGEGSTDTQYF. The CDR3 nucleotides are TGTGCCAGCAGCTTAGGCGAGGGGAGCACAGATACGCAGTATTTT.

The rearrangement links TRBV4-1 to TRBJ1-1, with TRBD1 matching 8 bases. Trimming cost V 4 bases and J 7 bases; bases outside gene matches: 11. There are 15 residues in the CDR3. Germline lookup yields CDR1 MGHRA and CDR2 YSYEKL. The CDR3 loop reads CASSPMTGELIEAFF. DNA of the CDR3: TGCGCCAGCAGCCCGATGACAGGGGAGTTGATTGAAGCTTTCTTT.